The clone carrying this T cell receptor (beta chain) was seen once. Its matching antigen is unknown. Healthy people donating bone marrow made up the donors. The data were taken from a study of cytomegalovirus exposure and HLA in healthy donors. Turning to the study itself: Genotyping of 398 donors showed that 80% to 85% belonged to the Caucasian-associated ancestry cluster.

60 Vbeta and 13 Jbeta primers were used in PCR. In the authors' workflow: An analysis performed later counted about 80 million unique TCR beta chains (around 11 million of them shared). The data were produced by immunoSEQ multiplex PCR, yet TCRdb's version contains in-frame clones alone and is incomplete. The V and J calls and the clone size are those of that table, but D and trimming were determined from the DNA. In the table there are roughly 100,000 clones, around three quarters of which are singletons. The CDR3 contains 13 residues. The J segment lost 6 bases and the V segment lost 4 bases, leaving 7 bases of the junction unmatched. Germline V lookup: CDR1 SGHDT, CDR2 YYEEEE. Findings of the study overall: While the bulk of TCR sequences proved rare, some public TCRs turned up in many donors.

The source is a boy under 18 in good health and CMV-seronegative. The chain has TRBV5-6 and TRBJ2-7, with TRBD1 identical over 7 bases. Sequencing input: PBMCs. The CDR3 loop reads CASSPGTEGEQYF. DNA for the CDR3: TGTGCCAGCAGCCCTGGGACAGAGGGCGAGCAGTACTTC.